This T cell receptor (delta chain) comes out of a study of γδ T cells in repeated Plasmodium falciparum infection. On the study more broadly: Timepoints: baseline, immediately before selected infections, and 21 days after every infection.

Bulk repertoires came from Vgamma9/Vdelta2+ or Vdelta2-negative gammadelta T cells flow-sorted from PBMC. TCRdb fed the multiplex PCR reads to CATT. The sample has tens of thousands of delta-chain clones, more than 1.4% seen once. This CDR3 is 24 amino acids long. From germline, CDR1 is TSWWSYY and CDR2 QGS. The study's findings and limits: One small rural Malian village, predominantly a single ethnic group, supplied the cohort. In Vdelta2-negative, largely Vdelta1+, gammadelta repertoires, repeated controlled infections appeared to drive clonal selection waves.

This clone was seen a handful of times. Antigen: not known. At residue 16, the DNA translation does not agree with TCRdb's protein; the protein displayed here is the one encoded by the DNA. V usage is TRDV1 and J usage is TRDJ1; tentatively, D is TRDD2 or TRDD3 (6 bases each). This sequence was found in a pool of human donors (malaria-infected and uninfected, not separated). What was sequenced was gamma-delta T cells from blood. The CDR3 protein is CALGELLVPSPCQWGVGYTYKLIF. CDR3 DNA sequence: TGTGCTCTTGGGGAACTTCTAGTACCTTCCCCATGCCAGTGGGGGGTCGGGTACACCTATAAACTCATCTTT.